This T cell receptor beta chain is drawn from a study of T-cell reconstitution after alpha-beta-depleted transplantation in children. Germline V gene lookup returns CDR1 SGHRS and CDR2 YFSETQ. The CDR3 sequence is 12 residues long. The V and J ends lost 0 bases and 9 bases respectively, with 7 bases between them. Preparation of the TCRbeta library used unique molecular identifiers. MiXCR, run by TCRdb on the PCR reads, gives a single entry per CDR3 protein. The sample lists approximately 350,000 distinct CDR3 sequences; 10% were seen once. This chain links TRBV5-1 with TRBJ2-1; D call uncertain. This TCR derives from a human donor who donated a stem cell graft to a child with acute lymphoblastic leukemia. The material was PBMCs from the stem cell graft donor, obtained from the stem cell graft. CDR3: CASSLVFGEQFF. The CDR3 nucleotides are TGCGCCAGCAGCTTGGTATTCGGTGAGCAGTTCTTC.